The T cell receptor (beta chain) described here comes from a study of beta chain features in type 1 diabetes. A few counts support this clone. Its specificity is not known. J gave up 7 bases and V 6 bases, and 4 bases lay outside the gene matches. Germline V CDR1 and CDR2: LNHDA, SQIVND (reference sequence). The CDR3 is 13 residues long. The study's findings and limits: Whatever favoring of shorter templates PCR might show would apply equally to patients and controls. In all four CD4+ subsets, TCRB CDR3 length was significantly, moderately reduced in type 1 diabetes.

The investigators reverse transcribed all of the isolated RNA, so they sequenced expressed TCRB transcripts. Generated by immunoSEQ multiplex PCR, the TCRdb table keeps only in-frame clones and is missing some. Seen here are about 260,000 clones, roughly 22% observed once, and the top ten hold 0.028%. This clonotype originated in a woman in her forties with type 1 diabetes. The sample taken for sequencing was naive CD4+ T cells from blood. The chain uses TRBV19 and TRBJ1-5; 9 positions match TRBD1. CDR3 nucleotide sequence: TGTGCCAGTAGGGACAGGGGAGGACAGCCCCAGCATTTT. This codes for CASRDRGGQPQHF. The variable domain in full, with the rest retrieved from reference TRBV19 and TRBJ1-5, is DGGITQSPKYLFRKEGQNVTLSCEQNLNHDAMYWYRQDPGQGLRLIYYSQIVNDFQKGDIAEGYSVSREKKESFPLTVTSAQKNPTAFYLCASRDRGGQPQHFGDGTRLSIL.